These 13 T cell receptor beta chains came from one sample sequenced in a study of T cell changes during pregnancy in multiple sclerosis. Profiled with immunoSEQ multiplex PCR; TCRdb holds only in-frame clones, not every one. The sample lists tens of thousands of clones, around 94% occurring once. Sequences were derived from CD4+ T cells from peripheral blood mononuclear cells, sampled in the third trimester of pregnancy. The source of these receptors is a female donor with multiple sclerosis, enrolled in a pregnancy study.

The gene calls are TRBV2 and TRBJ1-1; 9 bases are shared with TRBD1. CDR3 length: 15 residues. Germline values: CDR1 SNHLY, CDR2 FYNNEI. Trimming at V came to 3 bases and at J to 1 base, leaving 3 bases not matched to a gene. The CDR3 protein is CASSDAGQGNTEAFF. In DNA form, the CDR3 reads TGTGCCAGCAGTGATGCGGGACAGGGGAACACTGAAGCTTTCTTT. Variable domain in full (rest from reference TRBV2 and TRBJ1-1): EPEVTQTPSHQVTQMGQEVILRCVPISNHLYFYWYRQILGQKVEFLVSFYNNEISEKSEIFDDQFSVERPDGSNFTLKIRSTKLEDSAMYFCASSDAGQGNTEAFFGQGTRLTVV.

This clone came up once. CDR3 loop: CASSPGGALNQPQHF. The CDR3 DNA is TGTGCCAGCAGCCCGGGGGGGGCCCTCAATCAGCCCCAGCATTTT. The chain links TRBV28 to TRBJ1-5, with D perhaps matching TRBD1 (6 bases). This CDR3 is built from 15 residues. Germline CDR1 MDHEN, CDR2 SYDVKM. Trimming shortened V by 6 bases and J by 3 bases, and 15 bases separated the two germline ends.

The genes are TRBV19 and TRBJ2-1; 7 positions agree with TRBD1. V was pared by 3 bases and J by 8 bases, with 7 bases of the junction left unmatched. Germline assignment: CDR1 LNHDA and CDR2 SQIVND (reference sequence). This CDR3 contains 14 residues. CDR3: CASSIDRALDEQFF. The CDR3 DNA reads as TGTGCCAGTAGTATTGACAGGGCCTTGGATGAGCAGTTCTTC.

The rearrangement uses TRBV10-3 and TRBJ2-1; 7 bases align to TRBD1. In germline, CDR1 is ENHRY, CDR2 SYGVKD. The CDR3 is 15 amino acids. Trimming took 4 bases from V and 6 from J; bases not matched to a gene: 9. The CDR3: CAISGPRDRSNEQFF. The CDR3 DNA reads as TGTGCCATCAGTGGACCCCGGGACAGAAGCAATGAGCAGTTCTTC.

This rearrangement joins TRBV2 to TRBJ2-7; 8 bases match TRBD1. CDR3 size: 13 residues. The germline CDR1 and CDR2 sequences are SNHLY and FYNNEI. The J segment lost 5 bases and the V segment lost 4 bases, leaving 4 bases of the junction unmatched. In DNA, the CDR3 is TGTGCCAGCAGTGGGACAGGGTCGGACGAGCAGTACTTC. It translates to CASSGTGSDEQYF.

The V call is TRBV14, the J call TRBJ2-1, with unresolved D. Germline V gene data show CDR1 as SGHDN and CDR2 as FVKESK. Trimming removed 1 base at V and 6 bases at J, with 10 bases between. CDR3 length equals 14 residues. The CDR3 DNA reads as TGTGCCAGCAGCCAAGCGATAGCAGTCAATGAGCAGTTCTTC. It encodes CASSQAIAVNEQFF.

The chain links TRBV2 to TRBJ2-7, with TRBD1 matching over 7 bases. After removal of 9 bases from V and 0 bases from J, the junction contained 5 bases not matched to a gene. The CDR3 loop spans 13 amino acids. Per germline, CDR1 SNHLY and CDR2 FYNNEI. CDR3 nucleotide sequence: TGTGCCAGTATGGGACAGCCCTCCTACGAGCAGTACTTC. As protein: CASMGQPSYEQYF. Complete variable domain (other parts from reference TRBV2 and TRBJ2-7): EPEVTQTPSHQVTQMGQEVILRCVPISNHLYFYWYRQILGQKVEFLVSFYNNEISEKSEIFDDQFSVERPDGSNFTLKIRSTKLEDSAMYFCASMGQPSYEQYFGPGTRLTVT.

The chain recombines TRBV6-5 with TRBJ1-6; D remains unclear. Germline V gene sequence: CDR1 MNHEY, CDR2 SVGAGI. The CDR3 extends over 14 amino acids. Between the trimmed V and J ends, which lost 2 bases and 8 bases, there was a span of 10 bases. This chain's CDR3 is CASSYRDTYSPLHF. CDR3 sequence (DNA): TGTGCCAGCAGTTACCGGGATACCTATTCACCCCTCCACTTT.

This chain uses TRBV19 with TRBJ1-1; D may be TRBD1 (5 bases). The CDR3 is 15 residues long. Trimming removed 10 bases at V and 0 bases at J, with 18 bases between. CDR1 LNHDA and CDR2 SQIVND come from the germline V gene (reference sequence). CDR3 sequence (DNA): TGTGCCACTAAGCTAGTAGACAGAATGAACACTGAAGCTTTCTTT. Its protein product is CATKLVDRMNTEAFF. Complete variable domain (other parts from reference TRBV19 and TRBJ1-1): DGGITQSPKYLFRKEGQNVTLSCEQNLNHDAMYWYRQDPGQGLRLIYYSQIVNDFQKGDIAEGYSVSREKKESFPLTVTSAQKNPTAFYLCATKLVDRMNTEAFFGQGTRLTVV.

J is TRBJ1-5 and V is TRBV7-2; D may be TRBD1 (5 bases). With 1 base removed from V and 2 bases from J, the gap between germline ends came to 9 bases. The CDR3 has 15 amino acids. Germline-derived CDR1 and CDR2 are SGHTA and FQGNSA. CDR3 coding DNA: TGTGCCAGCAGCTTAGGTGGGGCAGGCAATCAGCCCCAGCATTTT. Residues: CASSLGGAGNQPQHF.

The chain employs TRBV7-8 and TRBJ1-4; TRBD1 matches at 8 bases. The V and J ends lost 5 bases and 6 bases, in that order; junction bases with no gene match: 8. Germline CDR1 and CDR2: SGHVS and FQNEAQ. The CDR3 covers 15 residues. The CDR3, as DNA: TGTGCCAGCAGCAACCAGGGGGCGGGGGATGAAAAACTGTTTTTT. As protein: CASSNQGAGDEKLFF.

This sequence joins TRBV6-6 and TRBJ2-1; D ambiguous. V gave up 6 bases and J gave up 6 bases, with 6 bases separating them. The CDR3 is 11 residues long. The germline gives CDR1 MNHNY, CDR2 SVGAGI (reference sequence). CDR3 sequence reads: CASSGFNEQFF. In DNA form, the CDR3 reads TGTGCCAGCAGCGGTTTCAATGAGCAGTTCTTC.

The CDR3 DNA follows: TGTGCCAGCCACCTCGTAAATAGCGCAGGAAAACTGTTTTTT. Protein product: CASHLVNSAGKLFF. This chain uses TRBV21-1 with TRBJ1-4. TRBV21-1 is designated a pseudogene. The CDR3 has 14 residues.